This passage covers 19 T cell receptor beta chains from one sample sequenced in a study of blood T cell repertoires in COVID-19. Generated by immunoSEQ multiplex PCR, the TCRdb table keeps only in-frame clones and is missing some. This sample has roughly 200,000 clones, with 75% to 90% found just once. The specimen sequenced was PBMCs or T cells enriched from blood (not recorded which). Receptors were obtained from a man aged 35-49 years who had recovered from COVID-19.

V gene TRBV2 combines with J gene TRBJ2-5; 11 nucleotides agree with TRBD2. Trimming removed 4 bases from V and 1 base from J; junction bases left unmatched: 17. The CDR3 is 20 residues long. Germline-derived CDR1 and CDR2 are SNHLY and FYNNEI. The chain's CDR3 is CASSGPYGTGTSGGQETQYF. CDR3 DNA: TGTGCCAGCAGTGGCCCCTACGGGACAGGTACTAGCGGGGGCCAAGAGACCCAGTACTTC.

Here the CDR3 reads CASSLNRVTEAFF. CDR3 bases: TGTGCCAGCAGTCTAAACAGGGTCACTGAAGCTTTCTTT. This chain connects TRBV2 to TRBJ1-1, with D tentatively TRBD1 (6 bases). The CDR3 loop spans 13 amino acids. The V and J ends lost 5 bases and 4 bases respectively, with 11 bases between them. Looked up from germline, CDR1 is SNHLY and CDR2 is FYNNEI.

The chain uses TRBV7-9 and TRBJ2-1; TRBD2 matches 8 bases. CDR1 and CDR2 from the germline V gene are SEHNR and FQNEAQ (reference sequence). The CDR3 consists of 18 residues. V lost 4 bases, J lost 8 bases, and 19 bases stayed unmatched. This CDR3 reads CASSSFMVAGGRGDEQFF. As DNA, the CDR3 is TGTGCCAGCAGCTCATTTATGGTGGCGGGGGGCCGTGGTGATGAGCAGTTCTTC.

V gene TRBV5-1 combines with J gene TRBJ2-3; no reliable D call. The V and J ends lost 2 bases and 1 base respectively, with 11 bases between them. The CDR3 contains 15 residues. Germline loops: CDR1 SGHRS, CDR2 YFSETQ. The chain's CDR3 is CASSFRRSRTDTQYF. DNA for the CDR3: TGCGCCAGCAGCTTCAGGCGATCCCGCACAGATACGCAGTATTTT.

The chain combines TRBV10-2 with TRBJ2-3; the match to TRBD1 covers 9 bases. Germline values: CDR1 WSHSY, CDR2 SAAADI. The CDR3 contains 14 residues. The V gene end was trimmed by 10 bases and the J gene end by 4 bases; junction bases not matched to a gene: 9. For the CDR3, the DNA is TGCGCCACCGCGGACAGGGGAGGCTCAGATACGCAGTATTTT. It codes for CATADRGGSDTQYF.

The rearrangement joins TRBV4-2 to TRBJ2-1; 9 bases match TRBD2. CDR1 is LGHNA and CDR2 is YNFKEQ in the germline V gene. This CDR3 is built from 16 residues. The V gene end was trimmed by 2 bases and the J gene end by 1 base; junction bases not matched to a gene: 3. The CDR3 is CASSQPTSGSYNEQFF. The CDR3 DNA sequence: TGTGCCAGCAGCCAACCAACTAGCGGGTCCTACAATGAGCAGTTCTTC.

The genes are TRBV9 and TRBJ1-3, with 10 positions matching TRBD1. V lost 4 bases and J lost 3; bases outside the gene matches: 7. The length of the CDR3 is 16 residues. Germline V gene sequence: CDR1 SGDLS, CDR2 YYNGEE. The CDR3 here is CASSPWTGGDGNTIYF. For the CDR3, the DNA is TGTGCCAGCAGCCCCTGGACAGGGGGAGATGGAAACACCATATATTTT. The full variable domain, its missing parts supplied by reference TRBV9 and TRBJ1-3, is DSGVTQTPKHLITATGQRVTLRCSPRSGDLSVYWYQQSLDQGLQFLIQYYNGEERAKGNILERFSAQQFPDLHSELNLSSLELGDSALYFCASSPWTGGDGNTIYFGEGSWLTVV.

The chain is built from TRBV7-3 and TRBJ2-1, with TRBD2 matching over 10 bases. The CDR3 is 15 amino acids. Losses at the gene ends were 5 bases for V and 6 bases for J; bases not matched to a gene: 7. CDR1 SGHTA and CDR2 FQGTGA come from the germline V gene. CDR3 sequence: CASSPQLAGGNEQFF. CDR3 in DNA: TGTGCCAGCAGCCCCCAGTTAGCGGGAGGCAATGAGCAGTTCTTC.

This chain connects TRBV27 to TRBJ2-6; D possibly corresponds to TRBD1 (5 bases). The CDR3 has 15 amino acids. Trimming pared 3 bases from V and 1 base from J, leaving 7 bases between. Germline CDR1 is MNHEY and CDR2 is SMNVEV (reference sequence). CDR3 DNA sequence: TGTGCCAGCAGTTTTTCAGGGTCTGGGGCCAACGTCCTGACTTTC. It specifies CASSFSGSGANVLTF.

The chain couples TRBV30 to TRBJ2-7; TRBD1 is a possible D gene (6 bases). Per germline, CDR1 GTSNPN and CDR2 SVGIG (reference sequence). The CDR3 runs 12 residues. V was clipped by 2 bases and J by 7 bases, with 12 bases between them. The CDR3 reads CAWSLQGKEQYF. CDR3 coding DNA: TGTGCCTGGAGTCTACAGGGTAAAGAGCAGTACTTC.

This clone showed up just once. The chain carries TRBV27 and TRBJ1-2; a possible D gene is TRBD1 (6 bases). CDR1 is MNHEY and CDR2 is SMNVEV in the germline V gene (reference sequence). This CDR3 contains 14 residues. Trimming removed 6 bases at V and 8 bases at J, with 19 bases between. This CDR3 reads CASSPTGYPFGYTF. Written as DNA, the CDR3 is TGTGCCAGCAGCCCTACAGGGTACCCCTTCGGCTACACCTTC.

In DNA form, the CDR3 reads TGTGCCAGCAGCTCATATGTTCCGGGGGGCTACACCTTC. It specifies CASSSYVPGGYTF. V and J are TRBV7-9 and TRBJ1-2; D not certain. Trimming removed 4 bases at V and 8 bases at J, with 14 bases between. This CDR3 is 13 amino acids long. Per germline, CDR1 SEHNR and CDR2 FQNEAQ (reference sequence).

The CDR3 bases are TGTGCCTGGATACCCGGACAGGGGGCATGGGAAAAACTGTTTTTT. Translated: CAWIPGQGAWEKLFF. The gene calls are TRBV30 and TRBJ1-4, with 11 nucleotides matching TRBD1. Per germline, CDR1 GTSNPN and CDR2 SVGIG (reference sequence). The J segment lost 8 bases and the V segment lost 4 bases, leaving 9 bases of the junction unmatched. The length of the CDR3 is 15 residues.

The genes are TRBV6-5 and TRBJ1-1; TRBD1 is a possible D gene (6 bases). The germline V gene encodes CDR1 MNHEY and CDR2 SVGAGI. The CDR3 spans 12 residues. The V end was cut by 8 bases, the J end by 3 bases, with 10 bases between. The CDR3: CASGQTYTEAFF. In DNA form, the CDR3 reads TGTGCCAGCGGACAGACCTACACTGAAGCTTTCTTT.

The rearrangement joins TRBV7-9 to TRBJ2-5; TRBD1 matches at 8 bases. This CDR3 comprises 12 residues. V trimming: 11 bases; J trimming: 5 bases; junction bases outside the gene matches: 7. Germline V gene sequence: CDR1 SEHNR, CDR2 FQNEAQ (reference sequence). The CDR3 loop is CAGDRGWETQYF. DNA of the CDR3: TGTGCCGGCGACAGGGGCTGGGAGACCCAGTACTTC.

The genes are TRBV14 and TRBJ1-4; D might be TRBD1 (5 bases). The CDR3 length is 15 residues. Looked up from germline, CDR1 is SGHDN and CDR2 is FVKESK. V lost 1 base and J 8 bases, leaving 14 bases between the germline ends. CDR3 nucleotide sequence: TGTGCCAGCAGCCAAGGGGGCAGCGGGACCGAAAAACTGTTTTTT. Translation: CASSQGGSGTEKLFF.

This clone was picked up one time. The V call is TRBV2, the J call TRBJ1-3; D gene unclear. Trimming left V 2 bases short and J 0 bases short, with 8 bases between. CDR3 length: 15 residues. Germline loops: CDR1 SNHLY, CDR2 FYNNEI. Here the CDR3 reads CASSEWPGSGNTIYF. CDR3 in DNA: TGTGCCAGCAGTGAATGGCCAGGCTCTGGAAACACCATATATTTT.

DNA of the CDR3: TGTGCCAGCAGTTATTACCGAGCGGGGATGATGTACGAGCAGTACTTC. Protein: CASSYYRAGMMYEQYF. The chain links TRBV6-6 to TRBJ2-7; 7 positions match TRBD2. This CDR3 has 16 amino acids. V lost 3 bases and J lost 4; bases outside the gene matches: 12. Germline CDR1 is MNHNY and CDR2 is SVGAGI (reference sequence).

This clone has only a few counts. The rearrangement uses TRBV11-2 and TRBJ1-1; D is unresolved. Germline CDR1 is SGHAT and CDR2 is FQNNGV. The CDR3 consists of 13 residues. With 4 bases removed from V and 1 base from J, the gap between germline ends came to 7 bases. The CDR3: CASSSTQNTEAFF. CDR3 nucleotide sequence: TGTGCCAGCAGCTCCACTCAGAACACTGAAGCTTTCTTT.